Listed below are T cell receptor beta chains from one sample, sequenced in a study of T cells in Graves' hyperthyroidism and ophthalmopathy. A single record per CDR3 protein comes from TCRdb applying MiXCR to the multiplex PCR reads. The sample has 400,000 or so distinct CDR3 sequences, around an eighth seen once; the top ten hold 25% to 30%. Material for sequencing was blood. These receptors were taken from a man aged 45-65 years with Graves' ophthalmopathy. Each CDR3 is given with its conserved first and last residue. A D gene is named only where the DNA matches it firmly. Some rows mark clone size as missing; the rest say once, few, many or name a class of expanded clone.

abundance	v_gene	j_gene	d_gene	CDR3aa	CDR3nt
many	TRBV20-1	TRBJ2-7	TRBD2	CSARDLAGETYEQYF	TGCAGTGCTAGAGATCTAGCGGGCGAAACCTACGAGCAGTACTTC
many	TRBV7-9	TRBJ2-5	TRBD1	CASSLVPRGRETQYF	TGTGCCAGCAGCTTAGTTCCCAGGGGGCGCGAGACCCAGTACTTC
many	TRBV2	TRBJ2-5	.	CASSDRGMASETQYF	TGTGCCAGCAGTGACCGTGGGATGGCAAGTGAGACCCAGTACTTC
few	TRBV6-1	TRBJ2-1	TRBD2	CASSRDGPGLAGGGSYNEQFF	TGTGCCAGCAGTAGAGATGGACCGGGACTAGCGGGAGGGGGGTCCTACAATGAGCAGTTCTTC
many	TRBV2	TRBJ1-5	TRBD1	CASSKDRGSNQPQHF	TGTGCCAGCAGCAAGGACAGGGGTAGCAATCAGCCCCAGCATTTT
many	TRBV10-1	TRBJ2-1	TRBD2	CASSDDRLAGGSYNEQFF	TGCGCCAGCAGTGACGATCGACTAGCGGGAGGCTCCTACAATGAGCAGTTCTTC
few	TRBV14	TRBJ2-3	TRBD2	CASSRDSGSRDTQYF	TGTGCCAGCAGCCGTGATAGCGGGAGTCGAGATACGCAGTATTTT
many	TRBV20-1	TRBJ2-7	TRBD2	CSAPLAGSSYEQYF	TGCAGTGCACCTTTAGCGGGAAGCTCCTACGAGCAGTACTTC
many	TRBV6-1	TRBJ1-1	.	CASSFSDRLEAFF	TGTGCCAGCAGTTTCTCCGACAGGCTTGAAGCTTTCTTT
.	TRBV3-1	TRBJ1-2	.	CASSPRDNYYGYTF	TGTGCCAGCAGCCCCCGGGACAATTACTATGGCTACACCTTC